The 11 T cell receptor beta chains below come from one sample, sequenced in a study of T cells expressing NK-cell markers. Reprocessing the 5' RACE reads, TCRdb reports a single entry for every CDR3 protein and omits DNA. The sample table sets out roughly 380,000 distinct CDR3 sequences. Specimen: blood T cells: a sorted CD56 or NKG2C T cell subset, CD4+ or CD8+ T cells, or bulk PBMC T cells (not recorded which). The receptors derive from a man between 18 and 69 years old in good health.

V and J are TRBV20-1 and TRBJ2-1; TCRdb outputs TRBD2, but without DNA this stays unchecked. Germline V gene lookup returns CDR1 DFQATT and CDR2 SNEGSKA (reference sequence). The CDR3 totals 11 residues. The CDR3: CSARSGVLQFF.

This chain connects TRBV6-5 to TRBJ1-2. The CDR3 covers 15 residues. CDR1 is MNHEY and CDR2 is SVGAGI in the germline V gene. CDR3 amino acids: CASSYSAGRNYGYTF.

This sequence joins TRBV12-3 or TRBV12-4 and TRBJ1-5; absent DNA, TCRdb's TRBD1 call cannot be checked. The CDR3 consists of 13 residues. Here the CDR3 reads CASSNSGVGPQHF.

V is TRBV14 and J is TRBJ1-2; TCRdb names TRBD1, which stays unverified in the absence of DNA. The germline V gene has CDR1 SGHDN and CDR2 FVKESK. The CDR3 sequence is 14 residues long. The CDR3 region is CASRLQGGESGYTF.

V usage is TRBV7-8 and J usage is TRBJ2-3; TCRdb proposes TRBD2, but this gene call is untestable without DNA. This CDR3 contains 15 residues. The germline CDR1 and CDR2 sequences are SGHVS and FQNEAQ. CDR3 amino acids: CASSRGTSGADTQYF.

The CDR3 protein is CASSFGTLRETQYF. J is TRBJ2-5 and V is TRBV4-1; the TRBD1 assignment by TCRdb is unverifiable without DNA. The CDR3 sequence is 14 residues long. Germline V CDR1 and CDR2: MGHRA, YSYEKL.

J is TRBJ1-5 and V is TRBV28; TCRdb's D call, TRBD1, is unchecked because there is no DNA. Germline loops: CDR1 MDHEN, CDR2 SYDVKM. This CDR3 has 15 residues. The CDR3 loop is CASRPSDRVNQPQHF.

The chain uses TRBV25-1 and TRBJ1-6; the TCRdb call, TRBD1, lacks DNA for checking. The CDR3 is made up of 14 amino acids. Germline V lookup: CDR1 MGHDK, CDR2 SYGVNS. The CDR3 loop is CASSGVRGNSPLHF.

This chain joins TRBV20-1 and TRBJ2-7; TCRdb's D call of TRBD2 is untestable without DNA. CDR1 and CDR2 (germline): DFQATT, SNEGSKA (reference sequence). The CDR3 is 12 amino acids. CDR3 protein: CSGSEGSNEQYF.

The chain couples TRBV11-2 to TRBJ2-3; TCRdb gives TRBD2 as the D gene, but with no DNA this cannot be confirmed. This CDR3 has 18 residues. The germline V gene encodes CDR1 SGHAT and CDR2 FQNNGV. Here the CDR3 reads CASSPSSPTSGVTDTQYF.

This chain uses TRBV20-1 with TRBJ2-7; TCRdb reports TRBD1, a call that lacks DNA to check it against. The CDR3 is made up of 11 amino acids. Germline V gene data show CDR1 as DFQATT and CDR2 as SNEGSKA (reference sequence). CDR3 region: CSASDRVEQYF.